This T cell receptor (beta chain) originates from a study of blood T cell repertoires in COVID-19. Overall study context: T cells, B-cell-depleted T cells, or PBMCs provided the cDNA or gDNA that served as material.

Per the original methods: Estimates of nucleated cell counts were drawn from the amplification of reference gene primers. Libraries were prepared by immunoSEQ multiplex PCR; TCRdb keeps only in-frame clonotypes and omits some of them. V and J calls plus clone size are reproduced from that table; the DNA served to infer D and trimming. The sample consists of approximately 100,000 clones, almost 95% of them appearing once. Germline V gene sequence: CDR1 SGHVS, CDR2 FNYEAQ. Losses at the gene ends were 5 bases for V and 4 bases for J; bases not matched to a gene: 5. This CDR3 spans 15 amino acids. Specimen: peripheral blood. This chain joins TRBV7-6 and TRBJ2-1; 10 nucleotides match TRBD1. The source of this sequence is a man in his fifties with active COVID-19. The CDR3 sequence is CASSTGGQGYNEQFF. CDR3 coding DNA: TGTGCCAGCAGCACAGGGGGACAGGGGTACAATGAGCAGTTCTTC.